The sample holds many counts of the clone carrying this TCR beta chain. There are 14 residues in the CDR3. From germline, CDR1 is KGHDR and CDR2 SFDVKD. Trimming shortened V by 4 bases and J by 4 bases, and 12 bases separated the two germline ends. This sample's RNA came from whole unsorted tissue. This entry comes from a study of tumor and adjacent non-tumor tissue in lung cancer. As for the study in general: Aged about 30 to 76 years, patients included nine to eleven men and about 5 women with stage I to III disease.

The library came from three nested PCR rounds adapted from ARM-PCR protocols. TCRdb used MiXCR to reprocess the multiplex PCR reads, holding one entry per CDR3 protein. Here the sample spans just over 200,000 distinct CDR3 sequences, less than 80% being singletons. The chain is built from TRBV24-1 and TRBJ2-5; D gene unclear. The sequenced sample was lung tumor tissue. The origin of this receptor is a man aged 55 to 70 with non-small cell lung cancer. The CDR3 bases are TGTGCCACCAGTGACCCCCAAAGGCCAGAGACCCAGTACTTC. Protein sequence: CATSDPQRPETQYF.